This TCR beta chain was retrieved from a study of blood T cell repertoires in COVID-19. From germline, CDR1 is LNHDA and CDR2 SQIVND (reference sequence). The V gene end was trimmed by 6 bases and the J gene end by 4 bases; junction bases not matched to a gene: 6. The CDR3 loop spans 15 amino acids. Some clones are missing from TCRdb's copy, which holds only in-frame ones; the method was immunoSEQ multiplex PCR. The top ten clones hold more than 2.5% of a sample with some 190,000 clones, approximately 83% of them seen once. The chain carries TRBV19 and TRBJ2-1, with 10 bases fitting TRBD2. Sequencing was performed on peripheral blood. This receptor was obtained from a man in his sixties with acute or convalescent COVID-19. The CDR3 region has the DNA TGTGCCAGTAGCCGGACTAGCGGCGTTTACAATGAGCAGTTCTTC. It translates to CASSRTSGVYNEQFF.